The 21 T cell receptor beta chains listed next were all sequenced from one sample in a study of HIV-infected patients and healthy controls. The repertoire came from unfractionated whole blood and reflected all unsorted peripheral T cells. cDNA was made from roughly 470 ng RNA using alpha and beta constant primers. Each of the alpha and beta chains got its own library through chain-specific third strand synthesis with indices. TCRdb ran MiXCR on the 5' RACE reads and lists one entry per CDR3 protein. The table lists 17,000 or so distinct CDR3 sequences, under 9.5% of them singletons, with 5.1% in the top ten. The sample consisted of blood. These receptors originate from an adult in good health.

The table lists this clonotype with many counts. CDR3 coding DNA: TGCGCCAGCAGCCCGAGCGGAGGGCAATACAATGAGCAGTTCTTC. It specifies CASSPSGGQYNEQFF. The rearrangement uses TRBV5-1 and TRBJ2-1, with D perhaps TRBD2 (6 bases). This CDR3 comprises 15 residues. Per germline, CDR1 SGHRS and CDR2 YFSETQ. V lost 4 bases, J lost 4 bases, and 15 bases lay in between.

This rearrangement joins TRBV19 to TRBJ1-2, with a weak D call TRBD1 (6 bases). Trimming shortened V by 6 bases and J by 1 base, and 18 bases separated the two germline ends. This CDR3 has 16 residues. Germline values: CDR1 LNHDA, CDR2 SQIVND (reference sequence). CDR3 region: CASSPKARTVNYGYTF. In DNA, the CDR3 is TGTGCCAGTAGCCCGAAAGCCCGGACAGTTAACTATGGCTACACCTTC.

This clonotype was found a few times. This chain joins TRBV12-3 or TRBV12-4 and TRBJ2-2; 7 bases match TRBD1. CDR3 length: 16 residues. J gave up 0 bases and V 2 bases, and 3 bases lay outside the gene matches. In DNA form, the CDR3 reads TGTGCCAGCAGTTTACGGACAGGAACGAACACCGGGGAGCTGTTTTTT. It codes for CASSLRTGTNTGELFF.

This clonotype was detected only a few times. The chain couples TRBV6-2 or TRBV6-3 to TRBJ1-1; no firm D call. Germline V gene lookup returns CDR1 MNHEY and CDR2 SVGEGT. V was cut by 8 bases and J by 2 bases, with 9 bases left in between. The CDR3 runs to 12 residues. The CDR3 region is CASEDPNTEAFF. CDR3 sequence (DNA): TGTGCCAGCGAAGATCCCAACACTGAAGCTTTCTTT.

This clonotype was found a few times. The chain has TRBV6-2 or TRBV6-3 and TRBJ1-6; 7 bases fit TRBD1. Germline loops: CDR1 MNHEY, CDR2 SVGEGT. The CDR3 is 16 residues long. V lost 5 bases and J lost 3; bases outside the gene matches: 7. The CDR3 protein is CASSLNTGVYNSPLHF. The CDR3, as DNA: TGTGCCAGCAGTCTGAACACAGGGGTCTATAATTCACCCCTCCACTTT.

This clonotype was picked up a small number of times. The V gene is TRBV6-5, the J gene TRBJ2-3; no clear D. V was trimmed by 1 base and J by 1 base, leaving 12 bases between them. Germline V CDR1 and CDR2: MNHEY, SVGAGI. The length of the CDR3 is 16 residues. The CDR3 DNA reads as TGTGCCAGCAGTTACTGGCCTAGTGGAGGCACAGATACGCAGTATTTT. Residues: CASSYWPSGGTDTQYF.

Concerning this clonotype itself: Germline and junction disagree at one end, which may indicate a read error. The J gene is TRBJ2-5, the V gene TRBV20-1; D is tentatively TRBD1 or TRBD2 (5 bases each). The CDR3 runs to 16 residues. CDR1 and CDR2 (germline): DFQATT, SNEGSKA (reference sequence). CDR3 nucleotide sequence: TGCAGTGCTAGCGGTCCGGGACGGGCGTACCAAGAGACCCAGAACTTC. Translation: CSASGPGRAYQETQNF.

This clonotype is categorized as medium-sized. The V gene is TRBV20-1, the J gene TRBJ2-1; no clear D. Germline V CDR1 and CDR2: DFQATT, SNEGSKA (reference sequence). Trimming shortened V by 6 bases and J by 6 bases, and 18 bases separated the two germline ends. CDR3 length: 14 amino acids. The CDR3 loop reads CSARSLEPPNEQFF. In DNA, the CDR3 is TGCAGTGCCCGAAGCCTTGAGCCTCCCAATGAGCAGTTCTTC.

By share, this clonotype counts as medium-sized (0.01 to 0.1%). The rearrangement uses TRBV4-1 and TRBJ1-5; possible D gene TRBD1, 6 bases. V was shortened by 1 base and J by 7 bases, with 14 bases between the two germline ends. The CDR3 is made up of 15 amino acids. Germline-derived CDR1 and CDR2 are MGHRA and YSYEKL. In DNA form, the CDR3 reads TGCGCCAGCAGCCAAGTACAGGGCTCGCGGCAGCCCCAGCATTTT. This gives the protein CASSQVQGSRQPQHF.

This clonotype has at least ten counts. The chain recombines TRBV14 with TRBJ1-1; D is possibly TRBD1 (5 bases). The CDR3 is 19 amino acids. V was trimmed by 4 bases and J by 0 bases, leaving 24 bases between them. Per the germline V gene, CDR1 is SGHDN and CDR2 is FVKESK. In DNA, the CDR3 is TGTGCCAGCAGCCGGGGCGGGGGAATCATCCTACACCTGAACACTGAAGCTTTCTTT. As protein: CASSRGGGIILHLNTEAFF.

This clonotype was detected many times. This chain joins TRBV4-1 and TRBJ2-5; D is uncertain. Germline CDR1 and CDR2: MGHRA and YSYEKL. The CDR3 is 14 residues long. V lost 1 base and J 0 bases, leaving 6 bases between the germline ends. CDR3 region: CASSQVLYQETQYF. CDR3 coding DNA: TGCGCCAGCAGCCAAGTGTTGTACCAAGAGACCCAGTACTTC.

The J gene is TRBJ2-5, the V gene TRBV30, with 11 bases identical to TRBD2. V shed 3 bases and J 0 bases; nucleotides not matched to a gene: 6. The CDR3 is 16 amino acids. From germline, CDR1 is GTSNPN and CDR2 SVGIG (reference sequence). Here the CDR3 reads CAWRPGLAGNQETQYF. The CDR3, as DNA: TGTGCCTGGAGACCCGGACTAGCGGGTAACCAAGAGACCCAGTACTTC.

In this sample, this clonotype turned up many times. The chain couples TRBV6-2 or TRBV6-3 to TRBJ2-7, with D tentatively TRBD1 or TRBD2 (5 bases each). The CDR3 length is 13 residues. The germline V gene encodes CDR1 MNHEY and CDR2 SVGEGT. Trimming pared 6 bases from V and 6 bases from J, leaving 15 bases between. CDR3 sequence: CASSPGTYAEQYV. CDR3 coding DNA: TGTGCCAGCAGCCCTGGGACCTACGCCGAGCAGTACGTC.

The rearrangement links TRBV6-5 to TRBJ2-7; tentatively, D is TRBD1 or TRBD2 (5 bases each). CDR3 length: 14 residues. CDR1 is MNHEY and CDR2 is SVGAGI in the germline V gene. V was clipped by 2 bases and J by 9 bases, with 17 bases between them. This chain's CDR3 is CASSYPVTGTVQYF. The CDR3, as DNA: TGTGCCAGCAGTTACCCGGTGACTGGGACGGTGCAGTACTTC.

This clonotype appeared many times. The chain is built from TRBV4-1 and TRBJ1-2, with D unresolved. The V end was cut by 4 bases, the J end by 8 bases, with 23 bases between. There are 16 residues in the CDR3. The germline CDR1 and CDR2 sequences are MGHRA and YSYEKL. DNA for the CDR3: TGCGCCAGCAGCCCCTCCTGGCCGAGACGGTCAAGAGGCTACACCTTC. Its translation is CASSPSWPRRSRGYTF.

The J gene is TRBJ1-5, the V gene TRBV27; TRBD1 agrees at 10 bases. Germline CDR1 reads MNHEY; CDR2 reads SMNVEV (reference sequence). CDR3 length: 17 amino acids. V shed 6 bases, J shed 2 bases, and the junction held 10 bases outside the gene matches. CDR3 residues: CASRPGQGMWGNQPQHF. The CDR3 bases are TGTGCCAGCAGACCGGGACAGGGGATGTGGGGCAATCAGCCCCAGCATTTT.

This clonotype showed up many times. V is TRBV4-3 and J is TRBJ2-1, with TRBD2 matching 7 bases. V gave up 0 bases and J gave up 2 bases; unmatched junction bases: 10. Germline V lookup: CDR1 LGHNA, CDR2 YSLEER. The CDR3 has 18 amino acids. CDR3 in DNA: TGCGCCAGCAGCCAAGATTTGCGCGGGAGTGGCACCTACAATGAGCAGTTCTTC. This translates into CASSQDLRGSGTYNEQFF.

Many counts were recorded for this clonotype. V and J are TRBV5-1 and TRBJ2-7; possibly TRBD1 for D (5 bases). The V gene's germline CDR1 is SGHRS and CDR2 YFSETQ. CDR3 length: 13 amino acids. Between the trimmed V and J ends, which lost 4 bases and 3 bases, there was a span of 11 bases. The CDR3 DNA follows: TGCGCCAGCAGCCAACATAGGGGCTACGAGCAGTACTTC. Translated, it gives CASSQHRGYEQYF.

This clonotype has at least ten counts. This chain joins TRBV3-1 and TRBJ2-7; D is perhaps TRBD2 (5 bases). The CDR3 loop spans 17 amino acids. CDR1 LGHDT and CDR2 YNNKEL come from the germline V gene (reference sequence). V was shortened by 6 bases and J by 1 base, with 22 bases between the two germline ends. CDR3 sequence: CASRQLRGLRTSYEQYV. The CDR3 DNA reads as TGTGCCAGCAGGCAACTTCGGGGTCTTAGAACTTCCTACGAGCAGTACGTC.

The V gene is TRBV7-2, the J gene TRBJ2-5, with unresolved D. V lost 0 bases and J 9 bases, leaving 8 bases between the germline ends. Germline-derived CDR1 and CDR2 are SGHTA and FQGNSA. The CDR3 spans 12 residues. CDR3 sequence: CASSLAPAAQYF. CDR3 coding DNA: TGTGCCAGCAGCTTAGCCCCGGCGGCCCAGTACTTC.

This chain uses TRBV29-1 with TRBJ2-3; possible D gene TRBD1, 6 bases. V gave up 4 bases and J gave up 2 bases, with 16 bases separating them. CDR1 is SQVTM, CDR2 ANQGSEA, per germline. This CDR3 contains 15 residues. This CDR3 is CSVGPIRGHTDTQYF. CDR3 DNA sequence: TGCAGCGTTGGCCCTATAAGGGGACACACAGATACGCAGTATTTT.